This T cell receptor beta chain was captured by sequencing in a study of regulatory T cells in long-lasting Graves disease. Time point of the sample: newly diagnosed GD, antithyroid drugs for less than 3 months. Following extraction of RNA from PBMCs, that RNA was used to make the TCR library. Through Arm-PCR of CDR3 regions and iRepertoire HTBI primers, TCR beta libraries were built. TCRdb ran MiXCR on the multiplex PCR reads and lists one entry per CDR3 protein. The repertoire includes roughly 560,000 distinct CDR3 sequences, 12% of them detected once, and around 10% sits in the top ten. The CDR3 is 18 amino acids. The V and J ends lost 5 bases and 3 bases, in that order; junction bases with no gene match: 11. The germline V gene encodes CDR1 SEHNR and CDR2 FQNEAQ (reference sequence). The sample was also reused in another study, on T cells in Graves' hyperthyroidism and ophthalmopathy.

Material: peripheral blood mononuclear cells (PBMCs), obtained at new diagnosis, from a patient treated with antithyroid drugs. The sequence was collected from a woman in her 30s with Graves disease. The chain is built from TRBV7-9 and TRBJ2-6; 9 bases align to TRBD1. The CDR3 bases are TGTGCCAGCAGCCCCAGGGGGACAGGGTTCGGTGGGGCCAACGTCCTGACTTTC. It codes for CASSPRGTGFGGANVLTF.